These 11 T cell receptor beta chains originate from one sample sequenced in a study of Graves' ophthalmopathy and Graves' hyperthyroidism. The study amplified TCR beta CDR3 regions using RNA transcripts. HTBI primers were employed in first-round RT-PCR, then a second-round multiplex PCR followed. A single record per CDR3 protein comes from TCRdb applying MiXCR to the multiplex PCR reads. The repertoire has roughly 500,000 distinct CDR3 sequences, approximately 14% of them found once; the top ten carry over 7.5%. The sequencing input was blood. All receptors come from a woman in her 30s with Graves' ophthalmopathy.

At least ten counts were recorded for this clonotype. The chain is built from TRBV28 and TRBJ1-1; possible D gene TRBD1, 6 bases. CDR3 length: 15 amino acids. Trimming took off 4 bases at V and 0 bases at J, with 12 bases between the two ends. The V gene's germline CDR1 is MDHEN and CDR2 SYDVKM. In nucleotides, the CDR3 is TGTGCCAGCAGTTCCGGGGGCCCGGTGAACACTGAAGCTTTCTTT. Encoded protein: CASSSGGPVNTEAFF.

This clonotype was seen at least ten times. The chain employs TRBV3-1 and TRBJ2-7; 9 bases map to TRBD1. The CDR3 loop spans 16 amino acids. Germline assignment: CDR1 LGHDT and CDR2 YNNKEL (reference sequence). With V trimmed by 0 bases and J by 6 bases, 9 bases remained unmatched. CDR3 sequence reads: CASSQDLPGQGGEQYF. The CDR3 nucleotides read TGTGCCAGCAGCCAAGATCTCCCGGGACAGGGCGGCGAGCAGTACTTC.

This clonotype occurred many times. This chain joins TRBV29-1 and TRBJ1-2; D is possibly TRBD1 (6 bases). Germline CDR1 reads SQVTM; CDR2 reads ANQGSEA. The V end lost 7 bases, the J end lost 4 bases, and 16 bases lay between the germline ends. The CDR3 totals 13 residues. The CDR3: CSAGTGQSYGYTF. CDR3 nucleotides: TGCAGCGCTGGCACAGGGCAGAGCTATGGCTACACCTTC.

This clonotype was counted ten times or more. The chain combines TRBV29-1 with TRBJ1-2, with D perhaps matching TRBD1 (5 bases). The V end lost 4 bases, the J end lost 7 bases, and 13 bases lay between the germline ends. CDR1 is SQVTM and CDR2 is ANQGSEA in the germline V gene. This CDR3 is 12 amino acids long. CDR3 DNA sequence: TGCAGCGTTGGCGGCAGGGCCGCTGGCTACACCTTC. Translation: CSVGGRAAGYTF.

This clonotype was seen at least ten times. The rearrangement joins TRBV12-5 to TRBJ2-7; TRBD2 might be the D (6 bases). CDR3 length: 15 amino acids. Per germline, CDR1 LGHNT and CDR2 FRNRAP. V lost 7 bases and J 1 base, leaving 17 bases between the germline ends. The CDR3 coding sequence is TGTGCTAGTGCCCCTGGAGGGGCTTTGTCCTACGAGCAGTACTTC. This codes for CASAPGGALSYEQYF.

This clonotype was observed a few times. The chain carries TRBV30 and TRBJ1-2; D is possibly TRBD1 (5 bases). V gave up 0 bases and J gave up 2 bases, with 13 bases separating them. This CDR3 has 15 residues. Germline values: CDR1 GTSNPN, CDR2 SVGIG (reference sequence). In DNA form, the CDR3 reads TGTGCCTGGAGTGTAGGGTACGGGACCAACTATGGCTACACCTTC. Its protein product is CAWSVGYGTNYGYTF.

The V gene is TRBV11-2, the J gene TRBJ2-5; TRBD2 might be the D (5 bases). The germline V gene has CDR1 SGHAT and CDR2 FQNNGV. The length of the CDR3 is 16 residues. V was shortened by 5 bases and J by 2 bases, with 18 bases between the two germline ends. CDR3 region: CASSVLISGSQETQYF. In nucleotides, the CDR3 is TGTGCCAGCAGCGTTTTGATAAGCGGTTCGCAAGAGACCCAGTACTTC.

This sequence joins TRBV16 and TRBJ2-7; tentative D call: TRBD2 (5 bases). CDR3 length equals 13 residues. Germline V gene lookup returns CDR1 KGHSY and CDR2 FQNENV. Trimming removed 10 bases at V and 2 bases at J, with 15 bases between. The CDR3 loop reads CANGPGETYEQYF. DNA of the CDR3: TGTGCCAACGGCCCCGGGGAGACCTACGAGCAGTACTTC.

With respect to this clonotype: One base away lies a much larger clone, so this may be a sequencing read error. DNA for the CDR3: TGTGCCTGGACTACGGGACATCGTATTTCACCCCTCCACTTT. Amino acids: CAWTTGHRISPLHF. The chain employs TRBV30 and TRBJ1-6, with D perhaps matching TRBD1 (6 bases). The CDR3 is 14 amino acids. V was clipped by 4 bases and J by 9 bases, with 16 bases between them. Germline V gene data show CDR1 as GTSNPN and CDR2 as SVGIG (reference sequence).

DNA for the CDR3: TGTGCCAGCAGCGGAGGTGCGACAGGGAACACTGAAGCTTTCTTT. Protein sequence: CASSGGATGNTEAFF. The gene calls are TRBV11-2 and TRBJ1-1, with TRBD1 as a possible D gene (6 bases). Germline V gene data show CDR1 as SGHAT and CDR2 as FQNNGV. Trimming removed 5 bases at V and 1 base at J, with 14 bases between. CDR3 length equals 15 residues. Combining the CDR3 with reference TRBV11-2 and TRBJ1-1 gives the whole variable domain EAGVAQSPRYKIIEKRQSVAFWCNPISGHATLYWYQQILGQGPKLLIQFQNNGVVDDSQLPKDRFSAERLKGVDSTLKIQPAKLEDSAVYLCASSGGATGNTEAFFGQGTRLTVV.

The V gene is TRBV4-1, the J gene TRBJ2-5, with D possibly TRBD2 on 6 matching bases. Between the trimmed V and J ends, which lost 0 bases and 5 bases, there was a span of 28 bases. The CDR3 is 20 residues long. Germline CDR1 reads MGHRA; CDR2 reads YSYEKL. In DNA form, the CDR3 reads TGCGCCAGCAGCCAAGATCCCCCTAACGCCGGGACTGTCGTTCGCGAGACCCAGTACTTC. Residues: CASSQDPPNAGTVVRETQYF.